Following are 21 T cell receptor beta chains from one sample sequenced in a study of blood T cell repertoires in COVID-19. Profiled with immunoSEQ multiplex PCR; TCRdb holds only in-frame clones, not every one. Of fewer than 200,000 clones detected, 70% to 80% appear once; the ten largest clones hold around 8%. The sequenced sample consisted of peripheral blood. These receptors all come from a woman aged 60-75 years with COVID-19, enrolled during active disease.

The CDR3 sequence: CASSFLAPTQGTQYF. CDR3 bases: TGTGCCAGCAGTTTCCTAGCGCCCACTCAGGGTACGCAGTATTTT. The J gene is TRBJ2-3, the V gene TRBV27; D possibly corresponds to TRBD2 (6 bases). Germline V gene lookup returns CDR1 MNHEY and CDR2 SMNVEV (reference sequence). The CDR3 runs to 15 residues. V was shortened by 3 bases and J by 8 bases, with 18 bases between the two germline ends.

CDR3 loop: CASRKTGASNQPQHF. The CDR3, as DNA: TGTGCCAGCAGAAAAACAGGGGCAAGCAATCAGCCCCAGCATTTT. This sequence joins TRBV6-5 and TRBJ1-5, with 7 bases that match TRBD1. Trimming at V came to 6 bases and at J to 1 base, leaving 6 bases not matched to a gene. This CDR3 region has 15 residues. Germline values: CDR1 MNHEY, CDR2 SVGAGI.

The count of this clone is one. The rearrangement uses TRBV6-1 and TRBJ2-7; possible D gene TRBD1, 6 bases. Germline V CDR1 and CDR2: MNHNS, SASEGT. This CDR3 spans 16 amino acids. V lost 1 base and J lost 1, with 14 bases in between. CDR3 protein: CASSEGGLILSYEQYV. The CDR3, as DNA: TGTGCCAGCAGTGAAGGGGGGCTGATCTTATCCTACGAGCAGTACGTC.

This chain connects TRBV2 to TRBJ1-1, with D tentatively TRBD1 (6 bases). The V end was cut by 6 bases, the J end by 2 bases, with 22 bases between. The CDR3 totals 17 residues. CDR1 and CDR2 from the germline V gene are SNHLY and FYNNEI. This CDR3 reads CASRVRGAPGGNTEAFF. Written as DNA, the CDR3 is TGTGCCAGCAGGGTCCGGGGGGCCCCGGGGGGAAACACTGAAGCTTTCTTT.

The chain carries TRBV19 and TRBJ2-1; TRBD2 agrees at 12 bases. The CDR3 runs to 16 residues. Germline assignment: CDR1 LNHDA and CDR2 SQIVND (reference sequence). V dropped 9 bases and J dropped 8; count of bases not matched to a gene: 14. CDR3 nucleotides: TGTGCCAGCCGGGTACGGACTAGCGGGGTTGGGGATGAGCAGTTCTTC. Its protein product is CASRVRTSGVGDEQFF.

This clone was seen only a few times. This chain links TRBV7-8 with TRBJ1-1, with unresolved D. Germline CDR1 and CDR2: SGHVS and FQNEAQ. The CDR3 has 14 residues. Trimming stripped 0 bases from V and 1 base from J, with 6 bases between. The CDR3: CASSLAARNTEAFF. DNA of the CDR3: TGTGCCAGCAGCTTAGCGGCCAGGAACACTGAAGCTTTCTTT.

The rearrangement joins TRBV4-1 to TRBJ2-7; 13 bases are a match to TRBD2. CDR1 is MGHRA and CDR2 is YSYEKL in the germline V gene. The CDR3 is 17 amino acids. V lost 0 bases to trimming and J lost 3 bases; unmatched junction nucleotides: 5. CDR3 nucleotides: TGCGCCAGCAGCCAAGACCCCCGGACTAGCGGGGGCTACGAGCAGTACTTC. Its protein is CASSQDPRTSGGYEQYF.

The chain joins TRBV5-1 to TRBJ2-1; 12 bases are shared with TRBD2. Germline V gene sequence: CDR1 SGHRS, CDR2 YFSETQ. Unmatched junction bases numbered 5, after V lost 0 bases and J lost 7 bases. The CDR3 extends over 16 amino acids. The CDR3 nucleotides read TGCGCCAGCAGCTTGGTTACTAGCGGGGGGAGGAATGAGCAGTTCTTC. Its protein product is CASSLVTSGGRNEQFF.

The J gene is TRBJ2-1, the V gene TRBV5-6, with D tentatively TRBD2 (5 bases). V lost 4 bases to trimming and J lost 2 bases, with 13 bases between them. This CDR3 region has 15 residues. Looked up from germline, CDR1 is SGHDT and CDR2 is YYEEEE. The CDR3 sequence is CASSPRGNPYNEQFF. The CDR3 coding sequence is TGTGCCAGCAGCCCCCGGGGTAATCCCTACAATGAGCAGTTCTTC.

The gene calls are TRBV5-1 and TRBJ2-1; 9 bases align to TRBD2. The CDR3 extends over 15 amino acids. V shed 7 bases, J shed 2 bases, and the junction held 7 bases outside the gene matches. Germline CDR1 and CDR2: SGHRS and YFSETQ. Here the CDR3 reads CASVSSGNAYNEQFF. CDR3 sequence (DNA): TGCGCCAGCGTCTCTAGCGGGAACGCCTACAATGAGCAGTTCTTC.

This clone was recorded once. This chain uses TRBV5-6 with TRBJ1-1, with D unresolved. Germline CDR1 SGHDT, CDR2 YYEEEE. The CDR3 is 12 amino acids. V lost 5 bases and J lost 1, with 6 bases in between. CDR3 nucleotides: TGTGCCAGCAGGCAGTGGAACACTGAAGCTTTCTTT. Amino acid sequence: CASRQWNTEAFF.

This clone was detected many times. A junction end diverges from the germline sequence, so it may reflect a read error. This chain joins TRBV7-9 and TRBJ1-2; 8 bases fit TRBD1. The CDR3 contains 16 residues. Germline CDR1 reads SEHNR; CDR2 reads FQNEAQ (reference sequence). CDR3 DNA: TGTGCCAGCAGTTTAGTGACGGGACAGGCCCTCGGAGGCTACACCTTC. It encodes CASSLVTGQALGGYTF.

The rearrangement links TRBV5-1 to TRBJ2-5; tentative D call: TRBD2 (6 bases). The CDR3 has 16 amino acids. Germline V gene sequence: CDR1 SGHRS, CDR2 YFSETQ. V gave up 0 bases and J gave up 2 bases, with 14 bases separating them. This chain's CDR3 is CASSLAPAGTQETQYF. CDR3 DNA sequence: TGCGCCAGCAGCTTGGCCCCAGCGGGTACACAAGAGACCCAGTACTTC.

In this sample, this clone turned up a few times. The V call is TRBV6-1, the J call TRBJ2-7; possibly TRBD1 for D (6 bases). With 3 bases removed from V and 4 bases from J, the gap between germline ends came to 16 bases. The germline V gene has CDR1 MNHNS and CDR2 SASEGT. The CDR3 length is 15 residues. The CDR3 sequence: CASSDRTAVFYEQYV. As DNA, the CDR3 is TGTGCCAGCAGTGACCGGACAGCAGTATTTTACGAGCAGTACGTC.

This clone has more than one count but fewer than ten. The genes are TRBV6-4 and TRBJ1-1; a possible D gene is TRBD1 (6 bases). CDR3 size: 13 residues. Trimming removed 8 bases at V and 4 bases at J, with 14 bases between. Germline V gene data show CDR1 as MRHNA and CDR2 as SNTAGT. The CDR3 nucleotides are TGTGCCAGCGCGGTTGACAGGCTCACTGAAGCTTTCTTT. Translation: CASAVDRLTEAFF.

This chain joins TRBV5-4 and TRBJ2-2; D is possibly TRBD1 (5 bases). The CDR3 loop spans 14 amino acids. The V end was cut by 1 base, the J end by 6 bases, with 10 bases between. Per germline, CDR1 SGHNT and CDR2 YYREEE (reference sequence). In DNA, the CDR3 is TGTGCCAGCAGCTTGCAAGGGGTCGCCGGGGAGCTGTTTTTT. The encoded protein is CASSLQGVAGELFF.

The rearrangement uses TRBV19 and TRBJ1-5, with TRBD1 as a possible D gene (6 bases). This CDR3 contains 14 residues. With 6 bases removed from V and 4 bases from J, the gap between germline ends came to 13 bases. Germline V gene data show CDR1 as LNHDA and CDR2 as SQIVND (reference sequence). The CDR3 DNA reads TGTGCCAGTAGCCTCCGGGACATAAATCAGCCCCAGCATTTT. It codes for CASSLRDINQPQHF.

This clone was found once. The rearrangement links TRBV5-4 to TRBJ2-5; D perhaps matches TRBD1 (6 bases). V lost 3 bases and J 1 base, leaving 13 bases between the germline ends. Per germline, CDR1 SGHNT and CDR2 YYREEE (reference sequence). The CDR3 is made up of 15 amino acids. The chain's CDR3 is CASSSSTGSQETQYF. CDR3 nucleotide sequence: TGTGCCAGCAGCTCTTCAACAGGGAGCCAAGAGACCCAGTACTTC. Together with reference TRBV5-4 and TRBJ2-5, the CDR3 gives the full variable domain: ETGVTQSPTHLIKTRGQQVTLRCSSQSGHNTVSWYQQALGQGPQFIFQYYREEENGRGNFPPRFSGLQFPNYSSELNVNALELDDSALYLCASSSSTGSQETQYFGPGTRLLVL.

This clone occurred a few times. The chain couples TRBV7-9 to TRBJ1-6, with TRBD1 matching 8 bases. Germline V gene data show CDR1 as SEHNR and CDR2 as FQNEAQ (reference sequence). This CDR3 region has 14 residues. Germline trimming cut 4 bases from V and 5 bases from J; bases unmatched to any gene: 1. The chain's CDR3 is CASSSGQDNSPLHF. CDR3 sequence (DNA): TGTGCCAGCAGCTCGGGACAGGATAATTCACCCCTCCACTTT.

In regard to this clone: Other DNA sequences of this sample code for an identical CDR3. The V gene is TRBV6-5, the J gene TRBJ1-1, with 7 bases matching TRBD1. With V trimmed by 3 bases and J by 5 bases, 3 bases remained unmatched. CDR3 length: 13 residues. CDR1 is MNHEY and CDR2 is SVGAGI in the germline V gene. In DNA form, the CDR3 reads TGTGCCAGCAGTTATAGGGGGCGGACTGAAGCTTTCTTT. It translates to CASSYRGRTEAFF.

The J gene is TRBJ2-3, the V gene TRBV5-1; 15 nucleotides align to TRBD2. Germline V CDR1 and CDR2: SGHRS, YFSETQ. V shed 4 bases, J shed 6 bases, and the junction held 6 bases outside the gene matches. CDR3 length: 16 residues. In nucleotides, the CDR3 is TGCGCCAGCAGCCCGGGACTAGCGGGGGGTGCGGATACGCAGTATTTT. It yields the protein CASSPGLAGGADTQYF.